These 8 T cell receptor beta chains were all obtained from the same sample, sequenced in a study of liver allograft versus peripheral blood T cells. As for the study in general: Recipients' peripheral blood served as the comparator for T cell receptor repertoires in transplanted livers.

A single record per CDR3 protein comes from TCRdb applying MiXCR to the reads. This sample yields about 810 distinct CDR3 sequences, of which approximately 15% are seen a single time; approximately 40% belongs to the top ten. Receptors originate from a human patient who had a liver transplant. Part of the T cell pool may stem from the graft donor.

By share, this clonotype ranks as medium-sized. The chain employs TRBV12-3 or TRBV12-4 and TRBJ1-5; TRBD1 agrees at 7 bases. V lost 6 bases to trimming and J lost 0 bases; unmatched junction nucleotides: 2. This CDR3 is built from 14 residues. The CDR3 spells CASSQGVSNQPQHF. Here the CDR3 DNA reads TGTGCCAGCAGCCAGGGGGTTAGCAATCAGCCCCAGCATTTT.

This rearrangement joins TRBV2 to TRBJ2-7, with 10 bases aligning to TRBD1. Germline lookup yields CDR1 SNHLY and CDR2 FYNNEI. The CDR3 has 16 amino acids. V dropped 5 bases and J dropped 5; count of bases not matched to a gene: 12. This chain's CDR3 is CASSWDRGKVGDEQYF. The CDR3 coding sequence is TGTGCCAGCAGTTGGGACAGGGGAAAGGTTGGGGACGAGCAGTACTTC.

This chain joins TRBV20-1 and TRBJ2-1; 14 bases are shared with TRBD2. CDR1 DFQATT and CDR2 SNEGSKA come from the germline V gene (reference sequence). The CDR3 extends over 14 amino acids. J was trimmed by 9 bases and V by 6 bases; bases with no gene match: 7. CDR3 amino acids: CSARGTSGSGEQFF. In DNA form, the CDR3 reads TGCAGTGCCAGGGGGACTAGCGGGAGTGGTGAGCAGTTCTTC.

By share, this clonotype ranks as medium-sized (0.01 to 0.1%). CDR3: CASSPVSAYGYTF. CDR3 sequence (DNA): TGTGCCAGCAGCCCCGTTAGCGCCTATGGCTACACCTTC. The chain is built from TRBV7-9 and TRBJ1-2; no definite D call. Per germline, CDR1 SEHNR and CDR2 FQNEAQ (reference sequence). Trimming took 5 bases from V and 4 from J, leaving 11 bases between them. This CDR3 region has 13 residues.

This clonotype ranks as medium-sized. The V and J genes are TRBV12-3 or TRBV12-4 and TRBJ1-5, with unresolved D. This CDR3 is 13 amino acids long. The V end lost 5 bases, the J end lost 8 bases, and 13 bases lay between the germline ends. As DNA, the CDR3 is TGTGCCAGCAGTCCTACGTGGATAGAGCCCCAGCATTTT. This encodes CASSPTWIEPQHF.

The chain recombines TRBV7-6 with TRBJ2-3; D unclear. The germline V gene has CDR1 SGHVS and CDR2 FNYEAQ. Between the trimmed V and J ends, which lost 5 bases and 0 bases, there was a span of 9 bases. This CDR3 spans 14 amino acids. The CDR3 is CASSPWASTDTQYF. The CDR3 DNA reads TGTGCCAGCAGCCCCTGGGCTAGCACAGATACGCAGTATTTT.

Turning to this clonotype: It is likely a read error: a sequence one base away is far more abundant. The CDR3 DNA sequence: TGTGCCATCAGCTGCCGCCGACAGTCTAATGAAAAACTGTTTTTT. Translation: CAISCRRQSNEKLFF. The genes are TRBV10-3 and TRBJ1-4, with D possibly being TRBD1 (5 bases). Germline V gives CDR1 ENHRY, CDR2 SYGVKD. There are 15 residues in the CDR3. V was shortened by 6 bases and J by 3 bases, with 14 bases between the two germline ends.

This clonotype was seen only a few times. V gene TRBV12-3 or TRBV12-4 combines with J gene TRBJ2-1; TRBD2 agrees at 9 bases. The CDR3 consists of 15 residues. Losses at the gene ends were 6 bases for V and 10 bases for J; bases not matched to a gene: 13. The CDR3 is CASSPAPAGGGEQFF. In DNA form, the CDR3 reads TGTGCCAGCAGCCCTGCCCCAGCGGGGGGTGGCGAGCAGTTCTTC.